This T cell receptor beta chain was identified in a study of identical twins. In every case, the donor was a healthy Caucasian. Study-level findings and limits: For out-of-frame alpha sequences shared by twins, low generation probability was in excess. Out-of-frame TCR alpha sharing in monozygotic twins exceeded recombination model predictions. Abundant cord blood beta clonotypes carried fewer insertions; memory repertoires showed none.

Each CDR3 protein is one row after TCRdb ran MiXCR on the 5' RACE reads. The table shows roughly 1.6 million distinct CDR3 sequences, with less than 40% occurring only once. CDR1 and CDR2 (germline): SGHRS, YFSETQ. This CDR3 spans 16 amino acids. V lost 2 bases, J lost 3 bases, and 5 bases stayed unmatched. Of note for this clonotype: Antigen: not known.

The chain has TRBV5-1 and TRBJ1-5; TRBD1 agrees at 10 bases. The sequence was collected from a newborn girl in good health. Sequencing input: cord blood. CDR3: CASSLTGQGSNQPQHF. CDR3 bases: TGCGCCAGCAGCTTAACGGGACAGGGGTCCAATCAGCCCCAGCATTTT.